The source of this T cell receptor (beta chain) is a study of cytomegalovirus exposure and HLA in healthy donors. Whole-study context: Earlier, 100 million to 120 million unique TCR beta sequences were recovered from roughly 200 million T cells by an analysis.

With V trimmed by 1 base and J by 6 bases, 3 bases remained unmatched. This CDR3 has 14 residues. Per germline, CDR1 SEHNR and CDR2 FQNEAQ (reference sequence). Study-level points and caveats: Three chains linked to CMV were shown in vitro to be specific for CMV antigens. Altogether, 164 TCR beta chains were recorded as cytomegalovirus-associated.

Concerning this clone: What it recognizes is unknown.

A multiplex PCR was run with 60 Vbeta primers and 13 Jbeta primers. Using immunoSEQ multiplex PCR, the repertoire was profiled, and TCRdb retains in-frame clones only, with some absent. Of some 160,000 clones in the sample, around 9.6% are singletons; the top ten hold approximately 1.8%. V is TRBV7-9 and J is TRBJ1-5; the match to TRBD1 covers 7 bases. Sequencing input: PBMCs. This clonotype originated in a male donor in good health and CMV-seronegative. The CDR3 DNA reads as TGTGCCAGCAGCTTAGGAGGGGGCACTCAGCCCCAGCATTTT. Protein sequence: CASSLGGGTQPQHF.